This T cell receptor (beta chain) was profiled in a study of shared clonotypes between healthy human individuals. Measured with immunoSEQ multiplex PCR; TCRdb has only the in-frame clones, and not every one. The sample contains about 2 million clones, 85% to 95% of which appear only once. V was cut by 4 bases and J by 4 bases, with 12 bases left in between. This CDR3 region has 14 residues. Germline V gene data show CDR1 as SGHNT and CDR2 as YYREEE (reference sequence). Selected positively for CCR7 and CD45RO-negative, naive CD8 cells excluded terminally differentiated effector memory CD45RA+ cells. The rearrangement joins TRBV5-4 to TRBJ2-1; TRBD2 is a possible D gene (5 bases). This receptor was identified in a man in his late teens or twenties in good health. The sequenced sample consisted of naive CD8+ T cells sorted from blood. CDR3 DNA sequence: TGTGCCAGCAGCAACCGGGATAGTTACAATGAGCAGTTCTTC. Translated: CASSNRDSYNEQFF.